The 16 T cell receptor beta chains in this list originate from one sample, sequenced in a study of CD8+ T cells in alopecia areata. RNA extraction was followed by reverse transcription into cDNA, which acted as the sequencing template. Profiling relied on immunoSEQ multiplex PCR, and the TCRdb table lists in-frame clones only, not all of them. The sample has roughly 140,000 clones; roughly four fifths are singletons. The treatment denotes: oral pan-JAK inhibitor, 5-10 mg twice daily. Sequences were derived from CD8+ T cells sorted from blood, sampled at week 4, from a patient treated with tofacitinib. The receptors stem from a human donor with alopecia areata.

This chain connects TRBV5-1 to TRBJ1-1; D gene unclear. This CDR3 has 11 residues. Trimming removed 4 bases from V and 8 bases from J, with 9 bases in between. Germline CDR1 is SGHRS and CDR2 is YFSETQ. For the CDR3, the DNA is TGCGCCAGCAGCCCGGGTAACGAAGCTTTCTTT. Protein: CASSPGNEAFF.

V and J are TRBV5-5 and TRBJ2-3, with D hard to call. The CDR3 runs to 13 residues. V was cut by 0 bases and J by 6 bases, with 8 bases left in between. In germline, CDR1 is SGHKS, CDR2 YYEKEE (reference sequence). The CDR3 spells CASSLAVSDTQYF. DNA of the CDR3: TGTGCCAGCAGCTTGGCGGTTTCGGATACGCAGTATTTT.

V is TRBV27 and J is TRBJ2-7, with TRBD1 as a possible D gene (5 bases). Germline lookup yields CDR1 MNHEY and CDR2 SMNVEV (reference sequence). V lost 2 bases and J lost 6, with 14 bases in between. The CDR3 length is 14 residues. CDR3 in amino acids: CASSLRATAFEQYF. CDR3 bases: TGTGCCAGCAGTTTAAGGGCGACAGCTTTCGAGCAGTACTTC.

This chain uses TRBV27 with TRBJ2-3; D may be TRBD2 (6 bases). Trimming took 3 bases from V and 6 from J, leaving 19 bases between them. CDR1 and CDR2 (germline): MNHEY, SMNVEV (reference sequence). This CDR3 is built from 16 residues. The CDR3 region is CASSLGDSLGWDTQYF. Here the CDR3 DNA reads TGTGCCAGCAGTTTGGGGGACTCTCTCGGGTGGGATACGCAGTATTTT.

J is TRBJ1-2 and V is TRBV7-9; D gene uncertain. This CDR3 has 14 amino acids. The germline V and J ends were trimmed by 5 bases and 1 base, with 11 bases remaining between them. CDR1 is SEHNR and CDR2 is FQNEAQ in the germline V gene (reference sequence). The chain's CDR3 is CASSKGPVNYGYTF. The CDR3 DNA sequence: TGTGCCAGCAGCAAAGGCCCGGTTAACTATGGCTACACCTTC.

CDR3 in amino acids: CASSLAGSGGAYEQYF. CDR3 DNA: TGTGCCAGCAGCTTAGCGGGTAGCGGGGGGGCCTACGAGCAGTACTTC. V is TRBV7-2 and J is TRBJ2-7; 11 bases align to TRBD2. Losses at the gene ends were 0 bases for V and 2 bases for J; bases not matched to a gene: 3. CDR1 and CDR2 (germline): SGHTA, FQGNSA. The CDR3 loop spans 16 amino acids.

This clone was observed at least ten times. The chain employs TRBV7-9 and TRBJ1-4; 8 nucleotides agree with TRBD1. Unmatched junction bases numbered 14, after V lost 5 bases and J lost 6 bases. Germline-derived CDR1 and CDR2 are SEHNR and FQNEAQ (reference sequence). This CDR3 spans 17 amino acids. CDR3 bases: TGTGCCAGCAGCCCGCCCGATCTGGACAGGGAGGATGAAAAACTGTTTTTT. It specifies CASSPPDLDREDEKLFF.

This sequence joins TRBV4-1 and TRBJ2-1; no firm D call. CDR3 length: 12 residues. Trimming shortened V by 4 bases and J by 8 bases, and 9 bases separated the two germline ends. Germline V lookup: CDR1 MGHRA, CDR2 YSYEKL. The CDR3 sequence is CASSPGIDEQFF. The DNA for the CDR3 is TGCGCCAGCAGCCCTGGTATTGATGAGCAGTTCTTC.

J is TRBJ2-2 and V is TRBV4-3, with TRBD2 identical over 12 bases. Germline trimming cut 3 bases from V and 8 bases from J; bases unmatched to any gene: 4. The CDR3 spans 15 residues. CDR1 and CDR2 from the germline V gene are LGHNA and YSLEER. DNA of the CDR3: TGCGCCAGCAGCCAGACTAGCGGGGGCCTTGGGGAGCTGTTTTTT. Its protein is CASSQTSGGLGELFF.

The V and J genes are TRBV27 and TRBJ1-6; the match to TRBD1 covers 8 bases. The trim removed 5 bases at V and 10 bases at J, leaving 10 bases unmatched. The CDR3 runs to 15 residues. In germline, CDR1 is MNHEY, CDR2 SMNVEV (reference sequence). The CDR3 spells CASSPPRTGTSPLHF. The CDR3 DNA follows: TGTGCCAGCAGTCCCCCTAGGACAGGGACCTCACCCCTCCACTTT.

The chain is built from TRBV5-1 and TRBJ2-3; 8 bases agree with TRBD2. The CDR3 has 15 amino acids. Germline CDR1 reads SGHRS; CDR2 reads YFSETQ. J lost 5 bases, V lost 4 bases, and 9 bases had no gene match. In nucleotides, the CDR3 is TGCGCCAGCAGCCCCGGGGGGGCCGGGAGAGATACGCAGTATTTT. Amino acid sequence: CASSPGGAGRDTQYF.

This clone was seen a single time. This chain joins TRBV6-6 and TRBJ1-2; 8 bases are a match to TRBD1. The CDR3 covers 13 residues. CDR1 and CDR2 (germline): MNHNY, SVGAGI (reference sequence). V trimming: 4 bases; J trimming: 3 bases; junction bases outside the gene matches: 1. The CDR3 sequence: CASSSTGDYGYTF. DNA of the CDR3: TGTGCCAGCAGTTCGACAGGGGACTATGGCTACACCTTC.

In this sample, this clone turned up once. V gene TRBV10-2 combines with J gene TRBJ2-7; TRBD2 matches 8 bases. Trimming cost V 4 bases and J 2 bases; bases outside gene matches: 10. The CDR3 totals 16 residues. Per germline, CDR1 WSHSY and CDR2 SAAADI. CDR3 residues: CASSVVSGVMAYEQYF. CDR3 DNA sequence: TGCGCCAGCAGTGTTGTTAGCGGGGTTATGGCCTACGAGCAGTACTTC.

CDR3: CASSLPGTSGGNPTDTQYF. Written as DNA, the CDR3 is TGTGCCAGCAGCCTACCCGGGACTAGCGGGGGAAACCCCACAGATACGCAGTATTTT. The chain links TRBV7-2 to TRBJ2-3, with 14 positions matching TRBD2. The CDR3 contains 19 residues. Germline V gene data show CDR1 as SGHTA and CDR2 as FQGNSA. V dropped 5 bases and J dropped 2; count of bases not matched to a gene: 12.

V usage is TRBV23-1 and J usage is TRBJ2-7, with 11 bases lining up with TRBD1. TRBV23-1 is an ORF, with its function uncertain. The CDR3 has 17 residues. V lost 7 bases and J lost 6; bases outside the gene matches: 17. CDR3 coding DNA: TGCGCCAGCATACTCGGGACAGGGGGAATTTTGACGGGCGAGCAGTACTTC. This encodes CASILGTGGILTGEQYF.

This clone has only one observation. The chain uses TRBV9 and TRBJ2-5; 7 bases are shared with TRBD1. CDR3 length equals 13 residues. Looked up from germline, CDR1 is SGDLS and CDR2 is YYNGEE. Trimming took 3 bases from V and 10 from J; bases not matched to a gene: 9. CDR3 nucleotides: TGTGCCAGCAGCGAAGGAACGACAGGGATCCAGTACTTC. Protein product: CASSEGTTGIQYF.